One and the same sample provided the 14 T cell receptor beta chains below, sequenced in a study of blood T cell repertoires in COVID-19. The method was immunoSEQ multiplex PCR; TCRdb's version includes in-frame clones alone and lacks a portion of them. The sample lists 350,000 to 450,000 clones, more than 75% occurring once. The sample consisted of PBMCs or T cells enriched from blood (not recorded which). These TCRs come from a middle-aged man in a cohort exposed to, infected with or recovered from COVID-19 (not recorded which).

In its sample, this clone was seen once. This chain joins TRBV30 and TRBJ2-2; D call uncertain. The CDR3 extends over 15 amino acids. Trimming stripped 2 bases from V and 4 bases from J, with 14 bases between. Germline V gene sequence: CDR1 GTSNPN, CDR2 SVGIG (reference sequence). DNA for the CDR3: TGTGCCTGGAGTAGTAGCAGTCTAATCACCGGGGAGCTGTTTTTT. It codes for CAWSSSSLITGELFF.

The table lists this clone with a few counts. The chain has TRBV5-1 and TRBJ1-3, with 9 bases matching TRBD1. The CDR3 sequence is 14 residues long. V was clipped by 4 bases and J by 8 bases; unmatched bases: 7. Germline CDR1 is SGHRS and CDR2 is YFSETQ. CDR3 region: CASSPGTGQDTIYF. The CDR3 DNA is TGCGCCAGCAGCCCAGGGACAGGGCAGGACACCATATATTTT. Supplemented by reference TRBV5-1 and TRBJ1-3, the full variable domain reads KAGVTQTPRYLIKTRGQQVTLSCSPISGHRSVSWYQQTPGQGLQFLFEYFSETQRNKGNFPGRFSGRQFSNSRSEMNVSTLELGDSALYLCASSPGTGQDTIYFGEGSWLTVV.

J is TRBJ2-4 and V is TRBV14; TRBD2 agrees at 12 bases. Trimming cost V 0 bases and J 2 bases; bases outside gene matches: 8. This CDR3 spans 19 amino acids. The germline V gene encodes CDR1 SGHDN and CDR2 FVKESK. The CDR3 DNA follows: TGTGCCAGCAGCCAAGAAATGACTAGCGGGAGAAGGACCAAAAACATTCAGTACTTC. Encoded protein: CASSQEMTSGRRTKNIQYF.

This chain connects TRBV7-3 to TRBJ2-1; D gene uncertain. Germline V gene lookup returns CDR1 SGHTA and CDR2 FQGTGA. The V and J ends lost 8 bases and 6 bases respectively, with 8 bases between them. The CDR3 length is 11 residues. CDR3 nucleotides: TGTGCCAGCTCCTATTCCAATGAGCAGTTCTTC. This sequence encodes CASSYSNEQFF.

The rearrangement links TRBV5-1 to TRBJ2-1; D remains unclear. CDR3 length: 13 residues. Germline values: CDR1 SGHRS, CDR2 YFSETQ. Trimming took 4 bases from V and 7 from J, leaving 12 bases between them. The CDR3: CASSERIGNEQFF. CDR3 DNA: TGCGCCAGCAGCGAGAGGATTGGAAATGAGCAGTTCTTC.

This clone was seen once. The V gene is TRBV2, the J gene TRBJ2-1, with 7 nucleotides matching TRBD2. The ends lost 5 bases at V and 5 bases at J; junction bases unmatched: 15. The CDR3 contains 17 residues. Looked up from germline, CDR1 is SNHLY and CDR2 is FYNNEI. The CDR3 sequence: CASSPLSGMRLNNEQFF. The CDR3 bases are TGTGCCAGCAGTCCATTAAGCGGGATGAGGTTAAACAATGAGCAGTTCTTC. The whole variable domain, filled in from reference TRBV2 and TRBJ2-1, reads EPEVTQTPSHQVTQMGQEVILRCVPISNHLYFYWYRQILGQKVEFLVSFYNNEISEKSEIFDDQFSVERPDGSNFTLKIRSTKLEDSAMYFCASSPLSGMRLNNEQFFGPGTRLTVL.

The CDR3 bases are TGTGCCAGCAGCCAAAGAGAACTCGTTGGTACTGAAGCTTTCTTT. Its translation is CASSQRELVGTEAFF. This chain uses TRBV3-1 (or the pseudogene TRBV3-2) with TRBJ1-1, with D unresolved. This CDR3 has 15 residues. The germline V gene has CDR1 LGHDT and CDR2 YNNKEL (reference sequence). Trimming stripped 2 bases from V and 5 bases from J, with 15 bases between.

The chain couples TRBV18 to TRBJ1-2, with 7 bases that match TRBD1. CDR3 length: 13 residues. Trimming took 2 bases from V and 8 from J; bases not matched to a gene: 5. Germline V CDR1 and CDR2: KGHSH, LQKENI. The CDR3 DNA reads as TGTGCCAGCTCACCAGACAGGGTTCGGGGCTACACCTTC. This codes for CASSPDRVRGYTF.

This chain uses TRBV11-3 with TRBJ2-1; 7 bases are a match to TRBD2. Looked up from germline, CDR1 is SGHNT and CDR2 is YENEEA. This CDR3 region has 15 residues. The J segment lost 6 bases and the V segment lost 5 bases, leaving 10 bases of the junction unmatched. In DNA form, the CDR3 reads TGTGCCAGCAGCCTCAGGACTAGTTATAGCAATGAGCAGTTCTTC. It translates to CASSLRTSYSNEQFF.

The chain has TRBV3-1 (or the pseudogene TRBV3-2) and TRBJ1-2, with 8 positions matching TRBD1. The CDR3 is 12 amino acids. Germline trimming cut 5 bases from V and 7 bases from J; bases unmatched to any gene: 3. Germline CDR1 LGHDT, CDR2 YNNKEL (reference sequence). The CDR3 DNA reads as TGTGCCAGCAGCTACCAGGGGGCTGGCTACACCTTC. It translates to CASSYQGAGYTF.

Comment on this clone: The sample holds other DNA sequences that translate to the same CDR3. V usage is TRBV18 and J usage is TRBJ1-3, with D hard to call. V was cut by 0 bases and J by 2 bases, with 8 bases left in between. This CDR3 contains 15 residues. CDR1 and CDR2 from the germline V gene are KGHSH and LQKENI. As DNA, the CDR3 is TGTGCCAGCTCACCACCGCCGGGTACTGGAAACACCATATATTTT. This translates into CASSPPPGTGNTIYF. Together with reference TRBV18 and TRBJ1-3, the CDR3 gives the full variable domain: NAGVMQNPRHLVRRRGQEARLRCSPMKGHSHVYWYRQLPEEGLKFMVYLQKENIIDESGMPKERFSAEFPKEGPSILRIQQVVRGDSAAYFCASSPPPGTGNTIYFGEGSWLTVV.

The J gene is TRBJ2-7, the V gene TRBV11-2; maybe TRBD1 (5 bases). Trimming shortened V by 0 bases and J by 9 bases, and 9 bases separated the two germline ends. The length of the CDR3 is 12 residues. CDR1 is SGHAT, CDR2 FQNNGV, per germline. This CDR3 reads CASSLEGLRQYF. In DNA form, the CDR3 reads TGTGCCAGCAGCTTAGAGGGGCTTCGGCAGTACTTC.

This chain connects TRBV27 to TRBJ1-1; D is possibly TRBD1 (5 bases). CDR3 length equals 15 residues. Germline V lookup: CDR1 MNHEY, CDR2 SMNVEV (reference sequence). Between the trimmed V and J ends, which lost 6 bases and 1 base, there was a span of 15 bases. CDR3 in DNA: TGTGCCAGCAGGCTCCAGGGAGGGAGGAACACTGAAGCTTTCTTT. Protein: CASRLQGGRNTEAFF.

Only one count was recorded for this clone. This chain connects TRBV27 to TRBJ1-2; the D gene is possibly TRBD1 (5 bases). The V end lost 4 bases, the J end lost 2 bases, and 17 bases lay between the germline ends. Germline assignment: CDR1 MNHEY and CDR2 SMNVEV (reference sequence). The CDR3 is 16 amino acids. The CDR3 DNA reads TGTGCCAGCAGTTCCTCCGGGGGGGTTCAGAACTATGGCTACACCTTC. As protein: CASSSSGGVQNYGYTF.